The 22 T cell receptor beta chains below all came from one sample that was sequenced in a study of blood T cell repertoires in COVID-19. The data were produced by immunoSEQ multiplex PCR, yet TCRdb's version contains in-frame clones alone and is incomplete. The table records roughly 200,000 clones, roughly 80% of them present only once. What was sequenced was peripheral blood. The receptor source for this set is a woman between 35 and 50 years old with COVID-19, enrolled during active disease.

The CDR3 coding sequence is TGTGCCAGCAGTCCTCGGACTCAGAACACCGGGGAGCTGTTTTTT. It translates to CASSPRTQNTGELFF. V gene TRBV27 combines with J gene TRBJ2-2, with a tentative D call TRBD2 (5 bases). The germline V gene encodes CDR1 MNHEY and CDR2 SMNVEV (reference sequence). Trimming took 5 bases from V and 1 from J, leaving 11 bases between them. There are 15 residues in the CDR3.

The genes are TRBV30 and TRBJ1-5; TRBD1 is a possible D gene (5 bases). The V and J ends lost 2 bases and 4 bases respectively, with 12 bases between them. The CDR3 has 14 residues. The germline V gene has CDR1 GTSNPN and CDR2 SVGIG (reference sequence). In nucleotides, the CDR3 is TGTGCCTGGAGTTTGACAGCCGCGAATCAGCCCCAGCATTTT. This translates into CAWSLTAANQPQHF.

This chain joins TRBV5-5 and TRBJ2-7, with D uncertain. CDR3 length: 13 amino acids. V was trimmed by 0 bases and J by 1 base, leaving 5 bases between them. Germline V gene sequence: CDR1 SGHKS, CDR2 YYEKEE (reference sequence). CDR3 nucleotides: TGTGCCAGCAGCTTGGGCAGTTCCTACGAGCAGTACTTC. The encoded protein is CASSLGSSYEQYF.

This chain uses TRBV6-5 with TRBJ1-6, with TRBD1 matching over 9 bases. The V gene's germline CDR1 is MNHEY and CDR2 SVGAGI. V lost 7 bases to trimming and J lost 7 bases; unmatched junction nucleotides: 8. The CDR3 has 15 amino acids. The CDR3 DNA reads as TGTGCCAGCAAACCGGCGACAGGGGGGAATTCACCCCTCCACTTT. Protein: CASKPATGGNSPLHF.

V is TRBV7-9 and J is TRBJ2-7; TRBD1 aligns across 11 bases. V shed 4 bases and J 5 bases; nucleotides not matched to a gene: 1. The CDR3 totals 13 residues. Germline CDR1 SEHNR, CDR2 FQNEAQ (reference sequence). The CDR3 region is CASSWTGGDEQYF. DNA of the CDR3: TGTGCCAGCAGCTGGACAGGGGGCGACGAGCAGTACTTC.

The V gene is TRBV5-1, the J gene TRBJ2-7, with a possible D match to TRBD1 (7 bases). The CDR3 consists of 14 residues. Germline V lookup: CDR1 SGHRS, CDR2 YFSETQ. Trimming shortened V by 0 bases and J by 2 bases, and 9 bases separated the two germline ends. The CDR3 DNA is TGCGCCAGCAGCTTGGCCAGGGGGGCCTACGAGCAGTACTTC. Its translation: CASSLARGAYEQYF.

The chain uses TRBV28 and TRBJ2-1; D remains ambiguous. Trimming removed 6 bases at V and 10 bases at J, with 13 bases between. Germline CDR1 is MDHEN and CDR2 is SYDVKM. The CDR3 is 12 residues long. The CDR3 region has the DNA TGTGCCAGCAGACATGGTGTAATCGAGCAGTTCTTC. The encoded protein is CASRHGVIEQFF.

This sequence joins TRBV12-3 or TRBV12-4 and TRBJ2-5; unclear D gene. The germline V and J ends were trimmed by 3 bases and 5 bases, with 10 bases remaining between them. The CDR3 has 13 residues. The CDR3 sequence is CASSFIGFETQYF. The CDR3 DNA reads TGTGCCAGCAGTTTCATCGGTTTTGAGACCCAGTACTTC.

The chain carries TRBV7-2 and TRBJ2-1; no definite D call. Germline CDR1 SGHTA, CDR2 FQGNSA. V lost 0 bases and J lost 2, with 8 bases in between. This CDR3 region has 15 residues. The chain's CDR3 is CASSLAGRAYNEQFF. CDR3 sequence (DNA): TGTGCCAGCAGCTTAGCGGGCCGAGCCTACAATGAGCAGTTCTTC. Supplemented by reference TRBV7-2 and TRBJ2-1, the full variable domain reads GAGVSQSPSNKVTEKGKDVELRCDPISGHTALYWYRQSLGQGLEFLIYFQGNSAPDKSGLPSDRFSAERTGGSVSTLTIQRTQQEDSAVYLCASSLAGRAYNEQFFGPGTRLTVL.

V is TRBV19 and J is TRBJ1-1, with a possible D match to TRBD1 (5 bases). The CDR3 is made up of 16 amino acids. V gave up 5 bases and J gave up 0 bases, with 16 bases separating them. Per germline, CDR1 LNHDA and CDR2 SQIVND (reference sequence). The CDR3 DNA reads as TGTGCCAGTAGTCACTCCTTGGGGCCCATGAACACTGAAGCTTTCTTT. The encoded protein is CASSHSLGPMNTEAFF.

CDR3 region: CATSDLPSTDYLRVEQFF. The CDR3, as DNA: TGTGCCACCAGTGATCTCCCATCGACAGATTACCTACGGGTGGAGCAGTTCTTC. V and J are TRBV24-1 and TRBJ2-1; a possible D gene is TRBD1 (5 bases). CDR1 and CDR2 (germline): KGHDR, SFDVKD. This CDR3 has 18 residues. Trimming removed 3 bases at V and 10 bases at J, with 27 bases between.

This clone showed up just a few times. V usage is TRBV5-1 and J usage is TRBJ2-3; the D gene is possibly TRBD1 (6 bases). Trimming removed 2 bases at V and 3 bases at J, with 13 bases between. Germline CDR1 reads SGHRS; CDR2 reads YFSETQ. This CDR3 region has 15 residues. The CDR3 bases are TGCGCCAGCAGCTTAGGGACATTTTCTACAGATACGCAGTATTTT. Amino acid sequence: CASSLGTFSTDTQYF.

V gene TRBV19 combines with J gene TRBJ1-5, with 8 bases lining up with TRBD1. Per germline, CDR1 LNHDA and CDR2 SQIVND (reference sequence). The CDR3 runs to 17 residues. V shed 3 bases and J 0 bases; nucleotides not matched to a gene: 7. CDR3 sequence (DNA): TGTGCCAGTAGTATCGGACAGGGAGTGTCTAGCAATCAGCCCCAGCATTTT. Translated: CASSIGQGVSSNQPQHF.

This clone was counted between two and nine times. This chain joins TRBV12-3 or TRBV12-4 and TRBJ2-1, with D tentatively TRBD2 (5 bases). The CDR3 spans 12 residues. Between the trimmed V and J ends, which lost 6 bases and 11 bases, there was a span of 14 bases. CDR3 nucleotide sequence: TGTGCCAGCAGCCCCACTAGAGGGCAGCAGTTCTTC. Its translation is CASSPTRGQQFF.

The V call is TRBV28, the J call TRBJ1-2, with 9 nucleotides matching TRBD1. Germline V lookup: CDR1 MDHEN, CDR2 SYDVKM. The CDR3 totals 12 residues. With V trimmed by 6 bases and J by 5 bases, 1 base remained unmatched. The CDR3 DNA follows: TGTGCCAGCAGCGGACAGGGGTATGGCTACACCTTC. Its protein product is CASSGQGYGYTF.

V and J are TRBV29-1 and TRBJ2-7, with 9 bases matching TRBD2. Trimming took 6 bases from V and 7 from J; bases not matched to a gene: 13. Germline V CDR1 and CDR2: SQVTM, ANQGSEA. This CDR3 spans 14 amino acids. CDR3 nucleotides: TGCAGCGTCGCCATGCTAGCGGGGATTAAGGAGCAGTACTTC. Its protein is CSVAMLAGIKEQYF.

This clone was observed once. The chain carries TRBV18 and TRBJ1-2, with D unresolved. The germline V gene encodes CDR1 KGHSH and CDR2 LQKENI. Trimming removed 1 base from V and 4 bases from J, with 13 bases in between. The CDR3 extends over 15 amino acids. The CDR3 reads CASSPRRADPYGYTF. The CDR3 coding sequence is TGTGCCAGCTCACCACGTCGAGCGGACCCCTATGGCTACACCTTC.

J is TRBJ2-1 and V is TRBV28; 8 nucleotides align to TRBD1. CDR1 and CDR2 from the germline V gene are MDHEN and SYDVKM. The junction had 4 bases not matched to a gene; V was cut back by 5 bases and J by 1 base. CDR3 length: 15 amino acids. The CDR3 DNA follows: TGTGCCAGCAGTCCTCAGGGGGCGTCCTACAATGAGCAGTTCTTC. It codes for CASSPQGASYNEQFF.

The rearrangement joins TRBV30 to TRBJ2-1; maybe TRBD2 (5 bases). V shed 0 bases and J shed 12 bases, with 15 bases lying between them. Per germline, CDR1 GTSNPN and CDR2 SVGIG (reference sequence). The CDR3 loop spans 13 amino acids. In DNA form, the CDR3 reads TGTGCCTGGAGTGTACTCTTACGGGATTGGCAGTTCTTC. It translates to CAWSVLLRDWQFF.

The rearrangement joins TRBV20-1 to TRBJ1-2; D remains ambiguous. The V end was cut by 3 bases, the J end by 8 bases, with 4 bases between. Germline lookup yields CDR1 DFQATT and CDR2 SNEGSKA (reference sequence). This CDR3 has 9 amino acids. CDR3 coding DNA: TGCAGTGCTAGTGCGGGCTACACCTTC. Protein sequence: CSASAGYTF.

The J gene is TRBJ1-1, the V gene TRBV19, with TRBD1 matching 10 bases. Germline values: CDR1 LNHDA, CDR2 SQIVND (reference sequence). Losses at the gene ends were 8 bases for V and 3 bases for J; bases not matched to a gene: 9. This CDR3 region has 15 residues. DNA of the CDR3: TGTGCCAGTCGACCGGGACAGGGGCCTTACACTGAAGCTTTCTTT. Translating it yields CASRPGQGPYTEAFF.

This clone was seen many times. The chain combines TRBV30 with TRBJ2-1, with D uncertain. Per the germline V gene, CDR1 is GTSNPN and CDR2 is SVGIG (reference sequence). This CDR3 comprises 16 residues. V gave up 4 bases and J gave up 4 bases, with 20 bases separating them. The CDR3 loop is CAWIPRKKSWYNEQFF. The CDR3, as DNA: TGTGCCTGGATTCCTAGGAAAAAATCTTGGTACAATGAGCAGTTCTTC.